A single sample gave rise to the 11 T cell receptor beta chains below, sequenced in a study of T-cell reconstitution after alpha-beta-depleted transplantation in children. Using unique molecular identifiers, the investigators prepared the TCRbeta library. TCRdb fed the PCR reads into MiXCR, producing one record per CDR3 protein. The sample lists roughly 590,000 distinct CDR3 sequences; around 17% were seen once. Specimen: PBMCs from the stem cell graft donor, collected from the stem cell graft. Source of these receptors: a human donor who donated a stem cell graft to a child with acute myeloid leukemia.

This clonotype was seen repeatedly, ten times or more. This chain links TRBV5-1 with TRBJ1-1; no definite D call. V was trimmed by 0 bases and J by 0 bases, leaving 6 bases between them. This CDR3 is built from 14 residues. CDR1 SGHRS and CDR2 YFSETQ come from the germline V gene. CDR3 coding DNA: TGCGCCAGCAGCTTGGAACGGATGAACACTGAAGCTTTCTTT. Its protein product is CASSLERMNTEAFF. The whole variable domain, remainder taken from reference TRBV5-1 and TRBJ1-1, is KAGVTQTPRYLIKTRGQQVTLSCSPISGHRSVSWYQQTPGQGLQFLFEYFSETQRNKGNFPGRFSGRQFSNSRSEMNVSTLELGDSALYLCASSLERMNTEAFFGQGTRLTVV.

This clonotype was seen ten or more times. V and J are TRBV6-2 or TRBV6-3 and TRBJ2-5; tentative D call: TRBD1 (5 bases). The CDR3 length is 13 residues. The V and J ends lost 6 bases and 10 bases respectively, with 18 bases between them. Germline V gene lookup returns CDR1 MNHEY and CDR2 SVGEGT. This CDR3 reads CASRPSLMTDQYF. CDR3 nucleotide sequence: TGTGCCAGCAGACCCTCCCTCATGACAGACCAGTACTTC.

CDR3 in DNA: TGTGCCAGCAGCCGCCCCGGGGCGGAGGGCAATGAGCAGTTCTTC. Residues: CASSRPGAEGNEQFF. V gene TRBV12-3 or TRBV12-4 combines with J gene TRBJ2-1; D perhaps matches TRBD2 (6 bases). V dropped 6 bases and J dropped 6 bases, with 18 bases sitting between them. CDR3 length: 15 amino acids.

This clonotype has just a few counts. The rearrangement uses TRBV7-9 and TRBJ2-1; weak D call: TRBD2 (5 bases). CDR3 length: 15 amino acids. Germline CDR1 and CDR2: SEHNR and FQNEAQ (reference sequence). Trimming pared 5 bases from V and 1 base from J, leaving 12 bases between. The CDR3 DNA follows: TGTGCCAGCAGCCCTAGGAGAGGGTCCTACAATGAGCAGTTCTTC. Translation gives CASSPRRGSYNEQFF. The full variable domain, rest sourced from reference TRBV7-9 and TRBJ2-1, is DTGVSQNPRHKITKRGQNVTFRCDPISEHNRLYWYRQTLGQGPEFLTYFQNEAQLEKSRLLSDRFSAERPKGSFSTLEIQRTEQGDSAMYLCASSPRRGSYNEQFFGPGTRLTVL.

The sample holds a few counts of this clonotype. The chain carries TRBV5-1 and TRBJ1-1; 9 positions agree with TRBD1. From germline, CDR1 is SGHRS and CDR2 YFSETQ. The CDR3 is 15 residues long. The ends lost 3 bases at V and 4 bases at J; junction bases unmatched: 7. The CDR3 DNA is TGCGCCAGCAGCTCCCTACAGGGGGCGAGCACTGAAGCTTTCTTT. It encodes CASSSLQGASTEAFF.

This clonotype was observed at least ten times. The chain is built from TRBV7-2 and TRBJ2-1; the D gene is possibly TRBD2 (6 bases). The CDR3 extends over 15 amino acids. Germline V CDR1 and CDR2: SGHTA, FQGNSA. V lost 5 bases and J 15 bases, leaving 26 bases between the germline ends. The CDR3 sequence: CASSILPPPTTRAFF. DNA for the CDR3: TGTGCCAGCAGCATCCTTCCGCCCCCCACGACTAGAGCGTTCTTC.

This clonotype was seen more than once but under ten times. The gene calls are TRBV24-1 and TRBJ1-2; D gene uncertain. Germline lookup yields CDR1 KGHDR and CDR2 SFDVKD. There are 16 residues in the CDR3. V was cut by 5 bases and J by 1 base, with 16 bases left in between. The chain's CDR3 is CATSGSREGNNYGYTF. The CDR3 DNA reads TGTGCCACCAGTGGGAGTCGGGAAGGGAATAACTATGGCTACACCTTC.

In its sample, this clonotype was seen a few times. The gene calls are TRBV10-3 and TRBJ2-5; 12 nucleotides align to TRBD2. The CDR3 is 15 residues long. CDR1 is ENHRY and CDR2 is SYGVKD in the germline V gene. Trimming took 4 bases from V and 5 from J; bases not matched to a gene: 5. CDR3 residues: CAISGSLAGGETQYF. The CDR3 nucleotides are TGTGCCATCAGTGGGTCACTAGCGGGGGGTGAGACCCAGTACTTC.

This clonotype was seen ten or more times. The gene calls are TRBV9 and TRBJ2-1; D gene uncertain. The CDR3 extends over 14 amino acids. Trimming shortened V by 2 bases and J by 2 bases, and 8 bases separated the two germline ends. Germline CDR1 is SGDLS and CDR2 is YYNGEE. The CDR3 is CASSVEPTYNEQFF. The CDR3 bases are TGTGCCAGCAGCGTGGAGCCAACCTACAATGAGCAGTTCTTC.

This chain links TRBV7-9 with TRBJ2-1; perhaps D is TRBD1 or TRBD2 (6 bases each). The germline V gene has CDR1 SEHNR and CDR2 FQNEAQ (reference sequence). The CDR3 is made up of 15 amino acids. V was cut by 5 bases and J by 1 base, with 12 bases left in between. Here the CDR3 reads CASSLQGRSYNEQFF. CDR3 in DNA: TGTGCCAGCAGCCTTCAGGGGAGGTCCTACAATGAGCAGTTCTTC.

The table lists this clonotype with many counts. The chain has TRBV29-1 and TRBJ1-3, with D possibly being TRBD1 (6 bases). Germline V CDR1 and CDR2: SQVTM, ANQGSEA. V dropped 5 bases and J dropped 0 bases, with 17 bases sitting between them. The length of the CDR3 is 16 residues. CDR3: CSVLGAVGVSGNTIYF. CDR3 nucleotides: TGCAGCGTTCTGGGGGCAGTGGGCGTCTCTGGAAACACCATATATTTT.